The source of this T cell receptor (beta chain) is a study of PD-1 blockade in classical Hodgkin lymphoma. On the study more broadly: Treatment was intravenous nivolumab, 3 mg/kg every 2 weeks, until progression.

As regards this clone: What it recognizes is unknown.

Study observations and caveats: Sources of repertoire differences remain undefined, possibly disease activity or prior therapy.

Every one of the patients relapsed after autologous stem cell transplantation (brentuximab vedotin exposure was variable). The data were produced by immunoSEQ multiplex PCR, yet TCRdb's version contains in-frame clones alone and is incomplete. Of thousands of clones listed, approximately 77% are singletons. This specimen was peripheral blood mononuclear cells (PBMCs), taken before the second cycle of nivolumab. This clonotype was sampled from a human donor with classical Hodgkin lymphoma.

CDR3 in amino acids: CASSYPGQTNYGYTF. CDR3 DNA sequence: TGTGCCAGCAGTTACCCCGGACAGACTAACTATGGCTACACCTTC. The chain employs TRBV6-6 and TRBJ1-2; a possible D gene is TRBD1 (6 bases). The length of the CDR3 is 15 residues. Trimming removed 2 bases from V and 0 bases from J, with 10 bases in between. Germline CDR1 is MNHNY and CDR2 is SVGAGI (reference sequence).